This TCR beta chain was found in a study of beta chain features in type 1 diabetes. For the study at large: Patient and healthy donor groups were alike in age, gender and cell yields. Study outcomes and limitations: In all four CD4+ subsets, TCRB CDR3 length was significantly, moderately reduced in type 1 diabetes.

Expressed TCRB transcripts were sequenced after all isolated RNA was converted to cDNA. Assay used: immunoSEQ multiplex PCR; TCRdb lists only in-frame clones, some missing. The sample includes fewer than 450,000 clones, roughly 13% of them seen just once. The CDR3 is 16 amino acids. CDR1 and CDR2 (germline): LGHNA, YSLEER. V lost 3 bases and J lost 3, with 15 bases in between. As for this clone: Its specificity is not known.

The sample was naive CD4+ T cells from blood. The clonotype comes from a woman under 30 with type 1 diabetes. V usage is TRBV4-3 and J usage is TRBJ2-1, with D perhaps TRBD2 (6 bases). The chain's CDR3 is CASSHPSAGGYNEQFF. DNA of the CDR3: TGCGCCAGCAGCCATCCCTCAGCGGGCGGCTACAATGAGCAGTTCTTC.